This TCR beta chain emerged from a study of T cell changes during pregnancy in multiple sclerosis. Here immunoSEQ multiplex PCR was the method, and the copy in TCRdb shows in-frame clones only, minus some. The repertoire has 50,000 or so clones, 91% of them found once; the top ten carry approximately 10%. Trimming took 5 bases from V and 7 from J; bases not matched to a gene: 11. Looked up from germline, CDR1 is SGHVS and CDR2 is FNYEAQ. CDR3 length: 15 amino acids. The origin of this receptor is a female donor with multiple sclerosis, enrolled in a pregnancy study. The sequencing used CD8+ T cells from peripheral blood mononuclear cells, collected after pregnancy. This chain links TRBV7-6 with TRBJ1-1; 9 bases align to TRBD1. The CDR3 DNA follows: TGTGCCAGCAGCGCTCCCGGGACAGGGACCCTTGAAGCTTTCTTT. This gives the protein CASSAPGTGTLEAFF.